A selection of T cell receptor beta chains follows, all from one sample in a study of cytotoxic CD8 clonotypes in ibrutinib-treated CLL. The repertoire was sequenced with immunoSEQ multiplex PCR; TCRdb's copy has only in-frame clones and lacks some. The data hold 300,000 to 350,000 clones, with 80% observed a single time. Source: PBMCs, taken before ibrutinib treatment. These receptors all stem from a human donor with chronic lymphocytic leukemia. CDR3s leave out the opening cysteine and the closing phenylalanine or tryptophan. Expanded clones get a size class; other rows say once, few or many, or leave the size out.

clone_size: NA
j_call: TRBJ2-5
v_call: TRBV10-3
cdr3_aa: AIGGTEEETQY

clone_size: NA
j_call: TRBJ2-5
v_call: TRBV5-6
cdr3_aa: ASSPTSGGGETQY

clone_size: NA
j_call: TRBJ2-3
v_call: TRBV4-1
cdr3_aa: ASSQVFADTQY

clone_size: few
j_call: TRBJ2-1
v_call: TRBV6-5
cdr3_aa: ASRPTGGSGNEQF

clone_size: NA
j_call: TRBJ2-3
v_call: TRBV9
cdr3_aa: ASSVRAKEDTQY

clone_size: NA
j_call: TRBJ2-7
v_call: TRBV19
cdr3_aa: ASSMLAGDYEQY

clone_size: NA
j_call: TRBJ1-4
v_call: TRBV7-9
cdr3_aa: ASSQRQGLNEKLF

clone_size: NA
j_call: TRBJ2-7
v_call: TRBV11-3
cdr3_aa: ASSDAYEQY

clone_size: NA
j_call: TRBJ2-3
v_call: TRBV11-2
cdr3_aa: ASRRTSGITDTQY

clone_size: NA
j_call: TRBJ1-1
v_call: TRBV5-1
cdr3_aa: ASSPDREHTEAF

clone_size: NA
j_call: TRBJ2-3
v_call: TRBV5-6
cdr3_aa: ASSLAGGITDTQY

clone_size: NA
j_call: TRBJ2-1
v_call: TRBV6-1
cdr3_aa: ASRVGGGNEQF

clone_size: NA
j_call: TRBJ1-1
v_call: TRBV5-4
cdr3_aa: ASSRGGVRVEAF

clone_size: few
j_call: TRBJ2-3
v_call: TRBV5-1
cdr3_aa: ASSTGTSGLTDTQY

clone_size: NA
j_call: TRBJ1-3
v_call: TRBV4-3
cdr3_aa: ASSGAFSGNTIY

clone_size: NA
j_call: TRBJ1-5
v_call: TRBV28
cdr3_aa: ASSFRINQPQH

clone_size: NA
j_call: TRBJ2-7
v_call: TRBV15
cdr3_aa: ATNWGGGDEQY

clone_size: once
j_call: TRBJ2-1
v_call: TRBV7-2
cdr3_aa: ASSSPRHVASYSYNEQF

clone_size: NA
j_call: TRBJ2-1
v_call: TRBV2
cdr3_aa: ASKPGQVVNEQF

clone_size: NA
j_call: TRBJ2-3
v_call: TRBV29-1
cdr3_aa: SGQDGATDTQY

clone_size: NA
j_call: TRBJ1-5
v_call: TRBV9
cdr3_aa: ASSVEGVPNQPQH

clone_size: NA
j_call: TRBJ2-3
v_call: TRBV28
cdr3_aa: ASTWTVSTDTQY

clone_size: NA
j_call: TRBJ2-7
v_call: TRBV5-6
cdr3_aa: ASSKLAQGPNEQY

clone_size: NA
j_call: TRBJ2-3
v_call: TRBV5-1
cdr3_aa: ASSLLGTTDTQY

clone_size: NA
j_call: TRBJ2-1
v_call: TRBV11-3
cdr3_aa: ASSPQRSSYNEQF

clone_size: NA
j_call: TRBJ2-5
v_call: TRBV5-6
cdr3_aa: ASSSVGTLTGETQY

clone_size: NA
j_call: TRBJ2-1
v_call: TRBV30
cdr3_aa: AWNSGGPVSYNEQF

clone_size: NA
j_call: TRBJ2-5
v_call: TRBV5-4
cdr3_aa: ASSAPTGGGETQY

clone_size: NA
j_call: TRBJ2-5
v_call: TRBV4-1
cdr3_aa: ASSQVYGRSETQY

clone_size: NA
j_call: TRBJ1-5
v_call: TRBV27
cdr3_aa: ASSLSSLVPQH

clone_size: NA
j_call: TRBJ1-3
v_call: TRBV5-4
cdr3_aa: ASSLRTGIGNTIY

clone_size: NA
j_call: TRBJ2-5
v_call: TRBV28
cdr3_aa: ASSSRGGLEETQY

clone_size: NA
j_call: TRBJ2-1
v_call: TRBV27
cdr3_aa: ASSSLAGGSYNEQF

clone_size: NA
j_call: TRBJ1-2
v_call: TRBV27
cdr3_aa: ASSFGAGGSWHGYT

clone_size: NA
j_call: TRBJ2-7
v_call: TRBV27
cdr3_aa: ASRRSGGSSYEQY